The rows below give T cell receptor beta chains drawn from one sample of a study of T cells in Graves' hyperthyroidism and ophthalmopathy. TCRdb re-analysed the multiplex PCR reads in MiXCR, keeping a single row per CDR3 protein. The table has a few hundred thousand distinct CDR3 sequences, around 20% seen once. Sequences were obtained from blood. These receptors originate from a young man with Graves' hyperthyroidism. Each CDR3 is given with its conserved first and last residue. D genes are given only for firm matches. For some rows the clone size is stated as once, few or many, or as a class when expanded; others skip it.

V gene: TRBV5-1; D gene: .; J gene: TRBJ2-7; clone size: many; CDR3 protein: CASSFNQGYEQYF; CDR3 DNA: TGCGCCAGCAGCTTTAACCAGGGCTACGAGCAGTACTTC
V gene: TRBV3-1; D gene: TRBD2; J gene: TRBJ2-5; clone size: few; CDR3 protein: CASSRKRGGQETQYF; CDR3 DNA: TGTGCCAGCAGCCGGAAGCGGGGAGGGCAAGAGACCCAGTACTTC
V gene: TRBV12-3/TRBV12-4; D gene: TRBD1; J gene: TRBJ1-2; clone size: many; CDR3 protein: CASSLVGTGYYGYTF; CDR3 DNA: TGTGCCAGCAGCCTTGTCGGGACAGGGTACTATGGCTACACCTTC
V gene: TRBV6-1; D gene: .; J gene: TRBJ2-1; clone size: .; CDR3 protein: CASSDRASYNEQFF; CDR3 DNA: TGTGCCAGCAGTGACAGGGCCTCCTACAATGAGCAGTTCTTC
V gene: TRBV29-1; D gene: .; J gene: TRBJ2-7; clone size: many; CDR3 protein: CSVEEEGGSYEQYF; CDR3 DNA: TGCAGCGTTGAAGAAGAAGGGGGCTCCTACGAGCAGTACTTC
V gene: TRBV27; D gene: .; J gene: TRBJ1-5; clone size: many; CDR3 protein: CASSPYSGNQPQHF; CDR3 DNA: TGTGCCAGCAGTCCCTACTCAGGGAATCAGCCCCAGCATTTT
V gene: TRBV2; D gene: .; J gene: TRBJ2-5; clone size: .; CDR3 protein: CASSPPTGLQETQYF; CDR3 DNA: TGTGCCAGCAGTCCCCCGACAGGCCTTCAAGAGACCCAGTACTTC
V gene: TRBV15; D gene: TRBD1; J gene: TRBJ2-5; clone size: many; CDR3 protein: CATAQGEETQYF; CDR3 DNA: TGTGCCACCGCCCAGGGGGAAGAGACCCAGTACTTC
V gene: TRBV6-1; D gene: .; J gene: TRBJ2-7; clone size: many; CDR3 protein: CASSADGRRSYEQYF; CDR3 DNA: TGTGCCAGCAGTGCAGACGGAAGAAGGTCCTACGAGCAGTACTTC
V gene: TRBV12-3/TRBV12-4; D gene: TRBD1; J gene: TRBJ1-5; clone size: .; CDR3 protein: CASSSPDRAGQPQHF; CDR3 DNA: TGTGCCAGCAGTTCCCCTGACAGGGCAGGTCAGCCCCAGCATTTT
V gene: TRBV5-5; D gene: .; J gene: TRBJ2-3; clone size: many; CDR3 protein: CASILGTGSTDTQYF; CDR3 DNA: TGTGCCAGCATCCTGGGGACTGGTTCCACAGATACGCAGTATTTT
V gene: TRBV28; D gene: TRBD2; J gene: TRBJ2-5; clone size: many; CDR3 protein: CASRSGLAGVQETQYF; CDR3 DNA: TGTGCCAGCAGATCGGGACTAGCGGGGGTCCAAGAGACCCAGTACTTC
V gene: TRBV19; D gene: TRBD1; J gene: TRBJ1-1; clone size: .; CDR3 protein: CASRGQGVNTEAFF; CDR3 DNA: TGTGCCAGTAGGGGACAGGGGGTGAACACTGAAGCTTTCTTT
V gene: TRBV28; D gene: .; J gene: TRBJ1-1; clone size: many; CDR3 protein: CASRVSFTGITEAFF; CDR3 DNA: TGTGCCAGCAGGGTTTCGTTTACAGGGATCACTGAAGCTTTCTTT
V gene: TRBV7-2; D gene: .; J gene: TRBJ1-1; clone size: .; CDR3 protein: CASSLGLRQASRNTEAFF; CDR3 DNA: TGTGCCAGCAGCTTAGGGCTGAGACAGGCGTCTCGGAACACTGAAGCTTTCTTT
V gene: TRBV15; D gene: .; J gene: TRBJ2-7; clone size: many; CDR3 protein: CATSRDDQTRNF; CDR3 DNA: TGTGCCACCAGCAGAGATGATCAAACGAGGAACTTC
V gene: TRBV28; D gene: TRBD1; J gene: TRBJ2-7; clone size: many; CDR3 protein: CASSDRQGASYEQYF; CDR3 DNA: TGTGCCAGCAGTGACCGACAGGGGGCGAGTTACGAGCAGTACTTC
V gene: TRBV20-1; D gene: TRBD2; J gene: TRBJ2-1; clone size: few; CDR3 protein: CSAPGTILYNEQFF; CDR3 DNA: TGCAGTGCTCCTGGGACTATCCTCTACAATGAGCAGTTCTTC
V gene: TRBV5-3; D gene: .; J gene: TRBJ2-7; clone size: few; CDR3 protein: CASHRAGGPSYEQYF; CDR3 DNA: TGTGCCAGTCACCGCGCGGGCGGACCCTCCTACGAGCAGTACTTC
V gene: TRBV7-2; D gene: TRBD2; J gene: TRBJ2-7; clone size: many; CDR3 protein: CASEVSGGIGISPYEQYF; CDR3 DNA: TGTGCCAGCGAAGTTAGCGGGGGAATCGGAATATCCCCCTACGAGCAGTACTTC
V gene: TRBV9; D gene: TRBD1; J gene: TRBJ2-5; clone size: few; CDR3 protein: CASSAPGQGGQETQYF; CDR3 DNA: TGTGCCAGCAGCGCCCCGGGACAGGGGGGCCAAGAGACCCAGTACTTC
V gene: TRBV5-1; D gene: .; J gene: TRBJ2-7; clone size: few; CDR3 protein: CANSLTGSGYEQYF; CDR3 DNA: TGCGCCAACAGCCTCACAGGTAGCGGCTACGAGCAGTACTTC
V gene: TRBV30; D gene: .; J gene: TRBJ2-7; clone size: many; CDR3 protein: CAWSPRGPIRYF; CDR3 DNA: TGTGCCTGGAGCCCCCGAGGGCCTATCCGTTACTTC
V gene: TRBV13; D gene: .; J gene: TRBJ1-2; clone size: .; CDR3 protein: CASRPTSTGTNYGYTF; CDR3 DNA: TGTGCCAGCAGGCCCACTTCGACGGGAACTAACTATGGCTACACCTTC
V gene: TRBV11-2; D gene: .; J gene: TRBJ2-4; clone size: few; CDR3 protein: CASRRAGKNIKYF; CDR3 DNA: TGTGCCAGCAGGAGGGCTGGCAAAAACATTAAGTACTTC
V gene: TRBV20-1; D gene: .; J gene: TRBJ1-5; clone size: many; CDR3 protein: CSARVIDGALDRQPQHF; CDR3 DNA: TGCAGTGCTAGAGTAATCGATGGGGCGCTAGACCGTCAGCCCCAGCATTTT
V gene: TRBV12-3/TRBV12-4; D gene: .; J gene: TRBJ2-6; clone size: many; CDR3 protein: CASSGYGANVLTF; CDR3 DNA: TGTGCCAGCTCAGGGTATGGGGCCAACGTCCTGACTTTC
V gene: TRBV6-6; D gene: .; J gene: TRBJ1-1; clone size: many; CDR3 protein: CASSYSMPGSEAFF; CDR3 DNA: TGTGCCAGCAGTTACTCGATGCCCGGGTCTGAAGCTTTCTTT
V gene: TRBV20-1; D gene: .; J gene: TRBJ2-6; clone size: few; CDR3 protein: CSARGGRPLSGANVLTF; CDR3 DNA: TGCAGTGCTAGAGGGGGCCGGCCCCTCTCTGGGGCCAACGTCCTGACTTTC
V gene: TRBV6-5; D gene: .; J gene: TRBJ1-1; clone size: .; CDR3 protein: CASSFERGSTDAFF; CDR3 DNA: TGTGCCAGCAGTTTTGAGAGAGGATCGACTGATGCTTTCTTT
V gene: TRBV27; D gene: .; J gene: TRBJ2-7; clone size: many; CDR3 protein: CASSFAGTPYEQYF; CDR3 DNA: TGTGCCAGCAGTTTCGCCGGGACACCCTACGAGCAGTACTTC
V gene: TRBV2; D gene: TRBD1; J gene: TRBJ1-1; clone size: many; CDR3 protein: CASSGQGRGTEAFF; CDR3 DNA: TGTGCCAGCAGTGGACAGGGGCGAGGGACTGAAGCTTTCTTT
V gene: TRBV6-1; D gene: TRBD1; J gene: TRBJ1-2; clone size: .; CDR3 protein: CASSEQGASGYTF; CDR3 DNA: TGTGCCAGCAGTGAACAGGGGGCTTCTGGCTACACCTTC
V gene: TRBV6-4; D gene: .; J gene: TRBJ2-5; clone size: .; CDR3 protein: CASSLLRSQETQYF; CDR3 DNA: TGTGCCAGCAGTCTCCTCCGCAGCCAAGAGACCCAGTACTTC
V gene: TRBV15; D gene: TRBD1; J gene: TRBJ1-2; clone size: many; CDR3 protein: CATSRGDREGYTF; CDR3 DNA: TGTGCCACCAGCAGGGGCGACAGGGAGGGCTACACCTTC
V gene: TRBV6-5; D gene: TRBD1; J gene: TRBJ1-1; clone size: many; CDR3 protein: CASSLTGLGTEAFF; CDR3 DNA: TGTGCCAGCAGTTTGACAGGGTTGGGTACTGAAGCTTTCTTT
V gene: TRBV6-1; D gene: TRBD1; J gene: TRBJ2-5; clone size: .; CDR3 protein: CASSTGQPQETQYF; CDR3 DNA: TGTGCCAGCAGTACGGGACAGCCTCAAGAGACCCAGTACTTC
V gene: TRBV27; D gene: TRBD1; J gene: TRBJ1-1; clone size: .; CDR3 protein: CASSLRTGFDTEAFF; CDR3 DNA: TGTGCCAGCAGTTTAAGGACAGGTTTCGACACTGAAGCTTTCTTT
V gene: TRBV19; D gene: TRBD1; J gene: TRBJ2-7; clone size: many; CDR3 protein: CASSIGDSYEQYF; CDR3 DNA: TGTGCCAGTAGTATCGGGGACAGCTACGAGCAGTACTTC
V gene: TRBV20-1; D gene: .; J gene: TRBJ1-5; clone size: few; CDR3 protein: CSARTSNSNQPQHF; CDR3 DNA: TGCAGTGCTCGGACAAGCAATAGCAATCAGCCCCAGCATTTT
V gene: TRBV12-3/TRBV12-4; D gene: .; J gene: TRBJ1-5; clone size: once; CDR3 protein: CASSQQGIQHF; CDR3 DNA: TGTGCCAGCAGTCAGCAGGGAATCCAGCATTTT
V gene: TRBV6-1; D gene: .; J gene: TRBJ1-2; clone size: many; CDR3 protein: CASSKDANYGYTF; CDR3 DNA: TGTGCCAGCAGTAAAGATGCTAACTATGGCTACACCTTC
V gene: TRBV11-2; D gene: TRBD1; J gene: TRBJ1-2; clone size: many; CDR3 protein: CASSLVRGQVGYTF; CDR3 DNA: TGTGCCAGCAGCTTGGTCAGGGGGCAAGTTGGCTACACCTTC
V gene: TRBV28; D gene: TRBD2; J gene: TRBJ2-5; clone size: many; CDR3 protein: CASSRVASGDLSFLGTQYF; CDR3 DNA: TGTGCCAGCAGTCGGGTCGCTAGCGGGGACTTATCGTTTCTAGGGACCCAGTACTTC
V gene: TRBV7-3; D gene: .; J gene: TRBJ1-1; clone size: .; CDR3 protein: CASSWTPNTEAFF; CDR3 DNA: TGTGCCAGCAGCTGGACACCAAACACTGAAGCTTTCTTT
V gene: TRBV20-1; D gene: .; J gene: TRBJ1-2; clone size: many; CDR3 protein: CSARDSGPIRGYGYTF; CDR3 DNA: TGCAGTGCTAGAGATTCGGGTCCCATACGGGGCTATGGCTACACCTTC
V gene: TRBV2; D gene: .; J gene: TRBJ1-2; clone size: .; CDR3 protein: CASSDTGYGYGYTF; CDR3 DNA: TGTGCCAGCAGTGACACAGGGTATGGGTATGGCTACACCTTC
V gene: TRBV5-1; D gene: TRBD1; J gene: TRBJ2-7; clone size: .; CDR3 protein: CASSQGATLQNEQYF; CDR3 DNA: TGCGCCAGCAGCCAGGGGGCGACCCTACAAAACGAGCAGTACTTC
V gene: TRBV29-1; D gene: .; J gene: TRBJ2-5; clone size: .; CDR3 protein: CSSPGTPEGTQYF; CDR3 DNA: TGCAGCAGTCCCGGGACACCCGAAGGGACCCAGTACTTC